Sequencing of this T cell receptor (beta chain) was carried out in a study of T cells in Graves' hyperthyroidism and ophthalmopathy (dated by TCRdb to the late 2010s). General notes on the study: Peripheral blood was sampled at the time of initial diagnosis, prior to any treatment. TCR V-J signatures able to tell the groups apart were searched for in a discovery cohort of about a hundred patients, of whom roughly 42 had Graves' ophthalmopathy and around 58 had stable Graves' hyperthyroidism. Prospective prediction of ophthalmopathy was tested in an independent validation cohort of under 20 hyperthyroidism patients and 17 patients who later progressed to ophthalmopathy. The 100 or so discovery patients were divided at random into training and test sets in a 7:3 ratio. In about 6 Graves' hyperthyroidism patients, the study also compared T-cell repertoires from thyroid tissue with T-cell repertoires from blood. After blood sampling, hyperthyroidism patients were treated with methimazole at a starting dose of 30 mg daily, and ophthalmopathy patients were treated with high-dose intravenous methylprednisolone. According to the paper, TCR Vbeta CDR3 sequencing was carried out on approximately 140 peripheral blood samples, which came from approximately 41 ophthalmopathy, approximately 72 hyperthyroidism and about 17 progressor patients. What the study reported, not specific to this receptor: No statistical method was used to set the sample size in advance, and investigators knew the group allocation. Most expanded thyroid clonotypes (frequency above 0.001) were also detected in blood, suggesting blood repertoires may reflect thyroid immune responses. In validation, the model predicted progression to ophthalmopathy a median of approximately 6.3 months before onset, with approximately 71% sensitivity and almost 75% specificity. A model built on a 13 V-J signature distinguished ophthalmopathy from stable hyperthyroidism, reaching 85% to 90% sensitivity and approximately 81% specificity in cross-validation and 80%/75% in testing.

Graves' hyperthyroidism was defined as stable when no progression to ophthalmopathy occurred over 18 months of follow-up. The hyperthyroidism patients were between 18 and 65 years old and newly diagnosed, with a disease duration of less than 2 months. Exclusion was applied to patients with uncontrolled infections, other autoimmune diseases, pregnancy or lactation. Diagnoses relied on clinical symptoms, serum thyroxine and TRAb, thyroid ultrasound and orbital computed tomography. PBMCs were separated from approximately 9.9 ml of fresh peripheral blood using Ficoll-Paque density gradient centrifugation. Total RNA was extracted using Trizol reagent, and RNA quality was assessed on an Agilent 2100 Bioanalyzer. The TCR beta CDR3 regions were amplified from RNA transcripts. For the first round of RT-PCR on the TCR CDR3, the HTBI primer set was used together with the Qiagen OneStep RT-PCR kit. The libraries were constructed in a second round of multiplex PCR and then size-selected and purified. The libraries were sequenced on an Illumina HiSeq2000 using paired-end 100 bp reads. The original methods were these. SOAPnuke was used to process the raw data, throwing out any read that contained adapters or uncalled bases, had a mean Phred below 15, or lacked an exact constant-primer or identifier match. COPE v1.2.5 was used to merge high-quality paired reads, and clonotypes were defined as unique nucleotide sequences. MiTCR v1.1 was used to align clonotypes to the IMGT TRBV, TRBD and TRBJ reference segments. The analysis was restricted to V-J combinations with a frequency above 0.0001, which together covered just over 99% of the repertoires. The TCS score was defined as the ratio of F50 (clonal expansion) to E x V (chaos), calculated using BLOSUM62-based TCRdist between CDR3 peptides within each V-J. Welch's t-statistics and random forest reduced roughly 540 V-J features to 13, which were used in a naive Bayes classifier (R e1071). Starting from the raw public reads, TCRdb applied fastp trimming at Q25, assembled clones with MiXCR and retained in-frame beta chains. Each CDR3 protein gets just one entry, which takes the most common genes and DNA from the rows behind it. TCRdb, not the authors, supplied the V and J calls. This sample is represented by 200,000 to 250,000 distinct CDR3 sequences; about 15% of them were singletons. The ten largest clones capture around 50% of the sample.

Regarding this clonotype: Its antigen is currently not known. Within one base of it there is no much larger clone, and no base qualities were kept.

The specimen was blood. The origin of this receptor is a man aged 45-60 years with Graves' hyperthyroidism.

The sequenced DNA: TGTGCCAGCCTGACTAGCGGGTCAGATACGCAGTATTTT. It specifies CASLTSGSDTQYF. Recombination linked TRBV6-2 or TRBV6-3 to TRBJ2-3; 10 junctional bases match TRBD2. Unmatched junction bases come to 3, with V trimmed by 8 bases and J by 4 bases. The CDR3 sequence holds 13 residues, the cysteine and phenylalanine included. Just the 39-base CDR3 DNA is kept, in frame starting at base 1. Via the germline V gene, CDR1 is MNHEY and CDR2 SVGEGT.